This T cell receptor beta chain came from a study of cytomegalovirus exposure and HLA in healthy donors. The CDR3 consists of 15 residues. V was cut by 5 bases and J by 12 bases, with 23 bases left in between. CDR1 is MNHEY, CDR2 SMNVEV, per germline (reference sequence). Researchers ran the PCR with 60 Vbeta and 13 Jbeta primers. Only in-frame clones appear in the TCRdb table, and some are missing; sequencing was by immunoSEQ multiplex PCR. The table lists around 110,000 clones, roughly 80% of them singletons. This clone was found once. The source is a man aged 25 to 40 in good health and CMV-seropositive. The specimen sequenced was PBMCs. The V gene is TRBV27, the J gene TRBJ2-1; weak D call: TRBD2 (6 bases). CDR3 residues: CASSAGPPLLGGQFF. The CDR3, as DNA: TGTGCCAGCAGTGCGGGACCCCCACTTCTGGGGGGGCAGTTCTTC.